The sequence of this T cell receptor (beta chain) was determined in a study of shared clonotypes between healthy human individuals. With respect to this clone: Its antigen is not known.

Repertoires were generated with immunoSEQ multiplex PCR, while TCRdb's copy carries only in-frame clones and drops some. The sample lists roughly 2.2 million clones, roughly 92% occurring once. The CDR3 consists of 15 residues. V was clipped by 4 bases and J by 3 bases, with 17 bases between them. Per germline, CDR1 SGHRS and CDR2 YFSETQ. Study-level points and caveats: Clonotypes which were not shared had lower generation probabilities than clonotypes that all four donors shared. Naive CD4 clonotype sharing across four donors was 4.5% to 6%.

The chain uses TRBV5-1 and TRBJ2-7, with D maybe TRBD2 (6 bases). Sequenced material: naive CD4+ T cells from PBMCs. Subset reported: CD45RA+ positively selected. This clonotype originated in a man aged 18 to 35 in good health. Some clones in this sample may be carry-over from other donors' samples. CDR3: CASSQNPGTHYEQYF. The CDR3 nucleotides are TGCGCCAGCAGCCAGAATCCGGGGACTCACTACGAGCAGTACTTC.